This T cell receptor (beta chain) was recorded in a study of blood T cells in healthy people across ages. The second PCR ran about 6 to 11 cycles with a sample-barcoded 5' primer and J-beta primers. From the 5' RACE reads, TCRdb called clonotypes with MiXCR, one entry per CDR3 protein. The table lists some 1.7 million distinct CDR3 sequences, 28% of them singletons. This CDR3 has 14 amino acids. J was trimmed by 4 bases and V by 5 bases; bases with no gene match: 7. Germline lookup yields CDR1 SGHVS and CDR2 FQNEAQ. The receptor's source is a woman aged 25 to 39 in good health. The V gene is TRBV7-8, the J gene TRBJ1-2; 7 nucleotides match TRBD1. Material: blood. As DNA, the CDR3 is TGTGCCAGCAGCCCCCACAGGGGCGCCTATGGCTACACCTTC. Translation: CASSPHRGAYGYTF.